This T cell receptor beta chain comes out of a study of CD8+ T cells in alopecia areata. Study summary: Those treated were given oral tofacitinib at 5 to 10 mg twice daily.

This clone occurred a few times. Regarding treatment: oral pan-JAK inhibitor, 5-10 mg twice daily. This CDR3 region has 13 residues. Germline V lookup: CDR1 SQVTM, CDR2 ANQGSEA. V was pared by 7 bases and J by 4 bases, with 7 bases of the junction left unmatched. Reverse transcribed after extraction, RNA yielded cDNA as the sequencing template. Generated by immunoSEQ multiplex PCR, the TCRdb table keeps only in-frame clones and is missing some. The table lists 200,000 to 250,000 clones, more than 45% of them singletons. V gene TRBV29-1 combines with J gene TRBJ2-3, with 8 bases aligning to TRBD1. The sequence was obtained from a human donor with alopecia areata. Source: CD4+ T cells sorted from blood, taken at week 4, from a patient treated with tofacitinib. CDR3 residues: CSAGQGMPDTQYF. The CDR3 DNA is TGCAGCGCTGGACAGGGAATGCCAGATACGCAGTATTTT.